This record concerns one T cell receptor beta chain sequence. Which antigen it targets is not known. The record has no base qualities; no much larger clone is one base away. These data are taken from a study of blood T cell repertoires in COVID-19 (dated by TCRdb to 2018 to 2021). About the full investigation: The collaborator samples originated in the United States, Italy and Spain and spanned the acute and convalescent phases of COVID-19. HLA class I and class II types, where available, came from metadata supplied by the sample provider rather than from assay-based typing. The prospective study material was composed of cDNA or gDNA derived from T cells, B-cell-depleted T cells, or PBMCs. The repertoires were made available in a free public database intended to serve as a resource for research on the immune response to SARS-CoV-2. The sample metadata nearly always contained a de-identified subject ID, COVID-19 status, age in years and sex. The samples were drawn from the first 160 participants of the ongoing ImmuneRACE study and from 1,200 or so subjects provided by 6 global collaborators. Subjects who had been exposed to COVID-19, were actively infected with it, or had recovered from it provided the deeply sampled blood TCRbeta repertoires that made up the dataset. Study-wide findings and limitations: How much clinical and demographic metadata was included differed by source and by participant, and the metadata was provided uncurated.

V and J are trimmed by 4 bases and 5 bases, and the gene matches miss 3 bases of the junction. Reading from cysteine to phenylalanine, the CDR3 counts 14 amino acids. CDR3 DNA is the only sequence kept; it has 42 bases, read in frame from the first base. For CDR1 and CDR2, the germline V gene lists SGHAT and FQNNGV. Participants in the prospective study were enrolled through a virtual design, were aged roughly 18 to 100 years, and lived in approximately 25 United States geographic areas. Cohort assignment in the prospective study relied on participant-reported clinical history from a screening survey and a study questionnaire. Recovered participants in ImmuneRACE Cohort 3 were defined as having two consecutive negative NP/OP PCR tests, clearance from a healthcare professional, or resolution of symptoms. In the prospective study, mobile phlebotomists collected whole blood, serum and a nasopharyngeal or oropharyngeal swab from each participant. Additional blood draws and questionnaires over an approximately two-month period could optionally be provided by prospective study participants. Blood samples from the prospective study were shipped frozen or at room temperature prior to DNA extraction.

TCRbeta CDR3 regions were amplified from genomic DNA by means of the immunoSEQ Assay, a bias-controlled multiplex PCR. The published analysis was carried out like this. Nucleated cell counts per sample were estimated from amplification of reference gene primers within the assay. To quantify the absolute abundance of each unique TCRbeta CDR3 rearrangement, sequence reads were collapsed and filtered. For each sample, productive Simpson clonality was calculated as the square root of Simpson's diversity index over productive rearrangements. TCRdb limited this immuneACCESS table to in-frame rearrangements with V and J called. A share of clones is missing; checked studies link under half to unresolved V genes, and the rest is unexplained. V and J calls and clone size follow that table, whereas D and trimming were derived from the DNA. The sample records about 170,000 clones, about 89% of which are singletons. The top ten clones comprise around 0.77% of the sample.

Recombination linked TRBV11-2 to TRBJ2-7; 12 central nucleotides agree with TRBD1. This sequence was found in a woman younger than 35 who had recovered from COVID-19. The source material was PBMCs or T cells enriched from blood (not recorded which). The bases are TGTGCCAGCAGCTCCGGGACAGGGGGCGACGAGCAGTACTTC. This translates into CASSSGTGGDEQYF.